This T cell receptor beta chain appears in the sequencing data of a study of T cell responses to AZD1222 COVID-19 vaccine. TCRdb keeps only in-frame clones here, not all; method: immunoSEQ multiplex PCR. Among tens of thousands of clones listed, about 85% were seen once. CDR3 length equals 14 residues. The germline V gene has CDR1 KGHSH and CDR2 LQKENI. Unmatched junction bases numbered 0, after V lost 0 bases and J lost 5 bases. This specimen was peripheral blood, taken on day 0 of AZD1222 vaccination. The chain has TRBV18 and TRBJ2-4, with 8 bases fitting TRBD1. This TCR was sampled from an adult in good health. The CDR3 region has the DNA TGTGCCAGCTCACCACCGGGACAGGAAAACATTCAGTACTTC. Translation: CASSPPGQENIQYF.